This is a list of T cell receptor beta chains from one sample in a study of T cells after posttransplantation cyclophosphamide. Method: immunoSEQ multiplex PCR; TCRdb's copy keeps in-frame clones and lacks some. Here the sample spans around 40,000 clones, about 92% being singletons. Sample: PBMCs, taken roughly 59 days after allogeneic stem cell transplant with posttransplant cyclophosphamide. These receptors were taken from a male patient aged 55-69 years who received an allogeneic stem cell transplant from a related donor and was CMV-positive. The graft donor may have given rise to some T cells. The CDR3 runs from the conserved cysteine through the conserved F or W. The order of the fields is D gene, clone size, J gene, V gene, CDR3 protein, CDR3 DNA. A D gene is named only where the DNA matches it firmly. Only some rows state a clone size, as once, few, many or a class for expanded clones.

>.|once|TRBJ1-2|TRBV28
CASSLQYYGYTF
TGTGCCAGCAGTTTACAGTACTATGGCTACACCTTC
>TRBD1|.|TRBJ1-2|TRBV27
CASRTIGQGIYGYTF
TGTGCCAGCAGAACCATAGGACAGGGTATTTATGGCTACACCTTC
>.|.|TRBJ1-2|TRBV16
CASSPTGGANYGYTF
TGTGCCAGCAGCCCGACGGGAGGCGCCAACTATGGCTACACCTTC
>TRBD1|.|TRBJ2-7|TRBV10-1
CASHDRVRAYEQYF
TGCGCCAGCCACGACAGGGTAAGGGCCTACGAGCAGTACTTC
>TRBD2|.|TRBJ2-1|TRBV5-1
CASHTRTGGPAHEQFF
TGCGCCAGCCATACCAGGACGGGGGGGCCAGCCCATGAGCAGTTCTTC
>TRBD1|.|TRBJ1-5|TRBV4-2
CASSLNRGSQPQHF
TGTGCCAGCAGCTTAAACAGGGGCAGTCAGCCCCAGCATTTT
>.|.|TRBJ2-6|TRBV19
CASSIGGAGANVLTF
TGTGCCAGTAGTATCGGAGGAGCTGGGGCCAACGTCCTGACTTTC
>TRBD1|.|TRBJ1-5|TRBV7-2
CASSFQGGLIGQPQHF
TGTGCCAGCAGCTTTCAGGGGGGCCTTATAGGTCAGCCCCAGCATTTT
>.|.|TRBJ1-3|TRBV6-6
CASSPPRQGSGNTIYF
TGTGCCAGCAGTCCGCCGCGGCAGGGCTCTGGAAACACCATATATTTT
>TRBD1|.|TRBJ1-6|TRBV19
CATSTGEGYYNSPLHF
TGTGCCACCTCTACAGGGGAAGGTTATTATAATTCACCCCTCCACTTT
>.|.|TRBJ1-2|TRBV30
CALGPIPYGYTF
TGTGCCTTGGGCCCCATCCCTTATGGCTACACCTTC
>.|.|TRBJ1-2|TRBV18
CASSQGPAGLDYGYTF
TGTGCCAGCTCCCAGGGGCCTGCAGGGCTGGACTATGGCTACACCTTC
>TRBD1|.|TRBJ1-2|TRBV5-4
CASTTGDGLLGYTF
TGTGCCAGCACTACAGGGGATGGGTTGTTGGGCTACACCTTC
>.|.|TRBJ1-2|TRBV5-1
CASSLDRDYTF
TGCGCCAGCAGCTTAGACAGAGACTACACCTTC